This T cell receptor (beta chain) was documented in a study of neoadjuvant nivolumab and ipilimumab in lung cancer. Sequencing was performed with immunoSEQ multiplex PCR; in TCRdb, only in-frame clones are kept and a portion is missing. The data show roughly 6,200 clones, with roughly 61% seen just once and about 14% held by the top ten. Trimming cost V 6 bases and J 2 bases; bases outside gene matches: 5. CDR3 length equals 15 residues. In germline, CDR1 is MNHEY, CDR2 SVGAGI. V is TRBV6-5 and J is TRBJ2-1, with TRBD1 identical over 9 bases. Sequenced material: tumor tissue, taken after neoadjuvant nivolumab, alone or with ipilimumab, at or shortly before surgery. The origin of this receptor is an adult with non-small cell lung cancer. CDR3 DNA: TGTGCCAGCAGACCTTGGACAGGGGCCTACAATGAGCAGTTCTTC. It specifies CASRPWTGAYNEQFF.